Described below is a single TCR beta chain sequence and its context. What it binds is unknown. Germline CDR1 reads MNHEY; CDR2 reads SVGAGI. The CDR3 contains 13 residues. V shed 6 bases and J 8 bases; nucleotides not matched to a gene: 8. No patient escaped relapse after autologous stem cell transplantation, and brentuximab vedotin exposure varied. Clones were read by immunoSEQ multiplex PCR, and TCRdb kept only the in-frame ones, dropping some. This table has roughly 140,000 clones, less than 80% appearing once. The data are from a study of PD-1 blockade in classical Hodgkin lymphoma. General study results and limits: CD8+ TCR diversity did not rise significantly by C4D1, unlike CD4+. Healthy donors were reported to have higher baseline TCR diversity than newly diagnosed patients. Some patients began nivolumab under 1 year after ASCT. These patients were excluded from later analyses.

The chain carries TRBV6-5 and TRBJ1-2; 8 bases line up with TRBD1. Sequenced here: peripheral blood mononuclear cells (PBMCs), sampled before the second cycle of nivolumab. The receptor was derived from a human donor with classical Hodgkin lymphoma. In DNA form, the CDR3 reads TGTGCCAGCAGCGAGGGACAGGAAAGAGGCTACACCTTC. Translation: CASSEGQERGYTF.